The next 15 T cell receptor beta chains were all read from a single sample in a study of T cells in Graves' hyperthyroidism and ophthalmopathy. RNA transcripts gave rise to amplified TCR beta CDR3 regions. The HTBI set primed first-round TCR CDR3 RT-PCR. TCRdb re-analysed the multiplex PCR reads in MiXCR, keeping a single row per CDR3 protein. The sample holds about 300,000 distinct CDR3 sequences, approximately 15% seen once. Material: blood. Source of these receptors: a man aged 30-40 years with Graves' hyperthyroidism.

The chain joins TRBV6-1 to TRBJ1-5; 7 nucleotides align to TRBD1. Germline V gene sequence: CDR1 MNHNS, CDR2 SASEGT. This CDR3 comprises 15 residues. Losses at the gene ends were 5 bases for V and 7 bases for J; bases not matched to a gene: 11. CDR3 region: CASSSTRTGAQPQHF. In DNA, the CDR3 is TGTGCCAGCAGTTCAACCCGGACAGGCGCCCAGCCCCAGCATTTT.

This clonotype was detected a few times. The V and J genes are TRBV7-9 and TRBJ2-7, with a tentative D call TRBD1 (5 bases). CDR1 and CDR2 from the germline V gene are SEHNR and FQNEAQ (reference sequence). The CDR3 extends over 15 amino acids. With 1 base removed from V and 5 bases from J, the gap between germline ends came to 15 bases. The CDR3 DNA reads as TGTGCCAGCAGCTTAGTCGTGGGCAGGGCCAACGAGCAGTACTTC. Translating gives CASSLVVGRANEQYF.

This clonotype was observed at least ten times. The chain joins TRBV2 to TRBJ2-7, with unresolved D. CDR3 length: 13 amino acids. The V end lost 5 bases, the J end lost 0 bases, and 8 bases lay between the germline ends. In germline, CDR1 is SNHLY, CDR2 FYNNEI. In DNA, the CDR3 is TGTGCCAGCAGTCCCACGAGCTCCTACGAGCAGTACTTC. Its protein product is CASSPTSSYEQYF.

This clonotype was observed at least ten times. The CDR3 nucleotides are TGTGCCAGCAGCTTAGCTAGCGGACACACCGGGGAGCTGTTTTTT. It specifies CASSLASGHTGELFF. V gene TRBV7-8 combines with J gene TRBJ2-2, with TRBD2 as a possible D gene (6 bases). Germline V CDR1 and CDR2: SGHVS, FQNEAQ. Deletions cut 0 bases from V and 3 bases from J, with 8 bases between. The CDR3 totals 15 residues.

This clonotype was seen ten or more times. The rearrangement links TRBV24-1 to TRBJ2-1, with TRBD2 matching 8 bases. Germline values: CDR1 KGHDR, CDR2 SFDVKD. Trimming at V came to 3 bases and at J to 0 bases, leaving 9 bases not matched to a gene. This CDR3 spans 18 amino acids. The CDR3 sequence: CATSDQLSGSGSYNEQFF. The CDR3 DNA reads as TGTGCCACCAGTGATCAGTTAAGCGGGAGTGGCTCCTACAATGAGCAGTTCTTC.

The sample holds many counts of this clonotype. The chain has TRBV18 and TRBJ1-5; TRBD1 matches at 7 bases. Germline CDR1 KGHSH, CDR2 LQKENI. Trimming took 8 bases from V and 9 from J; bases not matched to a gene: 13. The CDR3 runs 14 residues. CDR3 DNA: TGTGCCAGCACCAAAGGGGGCCCCGGGCTGCCCCAGCATTTT. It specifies CASTKGGPGLPQHF.

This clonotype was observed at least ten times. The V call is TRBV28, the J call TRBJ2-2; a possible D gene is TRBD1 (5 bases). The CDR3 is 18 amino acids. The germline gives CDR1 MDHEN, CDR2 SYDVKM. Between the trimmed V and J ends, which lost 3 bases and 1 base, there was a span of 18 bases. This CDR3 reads CASSFLPDTAKNTGELFF. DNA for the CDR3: TGTGCCAGCAGTTTTCTCCCGGACACGGCCAAGAACACCGGGGAGCTGTTTTTT.

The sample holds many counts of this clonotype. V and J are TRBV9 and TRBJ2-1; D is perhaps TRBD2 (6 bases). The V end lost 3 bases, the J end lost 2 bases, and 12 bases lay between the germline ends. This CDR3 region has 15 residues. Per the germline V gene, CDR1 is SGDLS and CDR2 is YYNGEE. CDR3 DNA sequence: TGTGCCAGCAGCGGTAGCGGAGCCCCCTACAATGAGCAGTTCTTC. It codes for CASSGSGAPYNEQFF. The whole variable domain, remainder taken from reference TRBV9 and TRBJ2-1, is DSGVTQTPKHLITATGQRVTLRCSPRSGDLSVYWYQQSLDQGLQFLIQYYNGEERAKGNILERFSAQQFPDLHSELNLSSLELGDSALYFCASSGSGAPYNEQFFGPGTRLTVL.

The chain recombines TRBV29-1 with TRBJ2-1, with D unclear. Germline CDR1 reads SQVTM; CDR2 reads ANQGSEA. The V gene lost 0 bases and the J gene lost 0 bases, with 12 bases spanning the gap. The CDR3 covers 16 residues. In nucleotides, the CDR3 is TGCAGCGTTGAAGAAGGGCTCCTTAGCTCCTACAATGAGCAGTTCTTC. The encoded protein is CSVEEGLLSSYNEQFF.

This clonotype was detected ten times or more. DNA of the CDR3: TGCAGTGCTAGATTCGGGAACCTCAACAATGAGCAGTTCTTC. Amino acids: CSARFGNLNNEQFF. The rearrangement joins TRBV20-1 to TRBJ2-1; tentative D call: TRBD2 (5 bases). The CDR3 extends over 14 amino acids. In germline, CDR1 is DFQATT, CDR2 SNEGSKA (reference sequence). Between the trimmed V and J ends, which lost 2 bases and 5 bases, there was a span of 13 bases.

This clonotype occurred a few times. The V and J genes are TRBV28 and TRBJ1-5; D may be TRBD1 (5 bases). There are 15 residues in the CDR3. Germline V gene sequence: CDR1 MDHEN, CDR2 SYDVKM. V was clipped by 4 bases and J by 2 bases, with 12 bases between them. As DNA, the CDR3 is TGTGCCAGCAGTTCCTTGCAGGGCGGCAATCAGCCCCAGCATTTT. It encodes CASSSLQGGNQPQHF.

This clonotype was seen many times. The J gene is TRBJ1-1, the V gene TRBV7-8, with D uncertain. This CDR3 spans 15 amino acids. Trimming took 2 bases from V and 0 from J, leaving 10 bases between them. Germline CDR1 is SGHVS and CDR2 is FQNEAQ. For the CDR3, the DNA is TGTGCCAGCAGCTTAAAGAGGGTGATGAACACTGAAGCTTTCTTT. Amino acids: CASSLKRVMNTEAFF.

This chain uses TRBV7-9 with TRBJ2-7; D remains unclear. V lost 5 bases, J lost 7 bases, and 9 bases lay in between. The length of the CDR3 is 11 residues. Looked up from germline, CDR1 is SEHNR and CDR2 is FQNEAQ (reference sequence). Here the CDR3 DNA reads TGTGCCAGCAGCCTACTGTGGGAGCAGTACTTC. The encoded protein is CASSLLWEQYF.

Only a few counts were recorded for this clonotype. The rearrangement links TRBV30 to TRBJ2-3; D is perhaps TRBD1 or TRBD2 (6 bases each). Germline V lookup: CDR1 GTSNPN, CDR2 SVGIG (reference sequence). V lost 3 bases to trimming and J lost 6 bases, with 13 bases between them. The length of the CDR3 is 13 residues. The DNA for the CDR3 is TGTGCCTGGAGGGGGGGCCCTCGGGATACGCAGTATTTT. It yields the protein CAWRGGPRDTQYF.

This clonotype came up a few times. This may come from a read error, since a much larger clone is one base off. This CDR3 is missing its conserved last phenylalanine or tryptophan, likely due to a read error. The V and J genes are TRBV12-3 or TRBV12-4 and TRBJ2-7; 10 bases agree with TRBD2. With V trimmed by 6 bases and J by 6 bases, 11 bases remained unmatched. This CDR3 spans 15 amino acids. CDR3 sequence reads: CASSSSGRAYREQYL. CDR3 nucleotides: TGTGCCAGCAGCTCCAGCGGGAGGGCCTATCGCGAGCAGTACCTC.